The subject of this entry is one TCR beta chain. The sample belongs to a study of control samples from healthy donors and cancer patients. The CDR3 length is 15 residues. V gave up 1 base and J gave up 2 bases, with 12 bases separating them. Per germline, CDR1 LNHDA and CDR2 SQIVND (reference sequence). TCRdb's copy holds only in-frame clones and misses some; the assay was immunoSEQ multiplex PCR. The sample shows 55,000 to 90,000 clones, approximately 80% of them seen only once. The sample comprised blood. The TCR originated in a man aged 45-60 years in good health. This sequence joins TRBV19 and TRBJ2-7; TRBD1 is a possible D gene (6 bases). CDR3 coding DNA: TGTGCCAGTAGTATAGGGTTGACAGGCACCTACGAGCAGTACTTC. It yields the protein CASSIGLTGTYEQYF.